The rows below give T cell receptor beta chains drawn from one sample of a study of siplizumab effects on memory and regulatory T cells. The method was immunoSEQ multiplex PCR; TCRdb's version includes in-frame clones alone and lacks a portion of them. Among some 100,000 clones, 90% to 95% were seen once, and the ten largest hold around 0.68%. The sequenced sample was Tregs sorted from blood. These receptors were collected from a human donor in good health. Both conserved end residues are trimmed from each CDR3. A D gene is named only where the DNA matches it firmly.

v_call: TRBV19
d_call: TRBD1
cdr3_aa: ASSPGRDRAEKLF

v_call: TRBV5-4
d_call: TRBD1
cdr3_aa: ASSPDRGQAIY

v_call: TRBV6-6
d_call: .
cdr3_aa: ASSYSGGDLGKLF

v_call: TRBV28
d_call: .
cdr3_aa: ASSEANTYTEAF

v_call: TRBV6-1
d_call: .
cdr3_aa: ASSGLAASPGEQY

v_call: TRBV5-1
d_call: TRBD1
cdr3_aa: ASSGTGMTGELF

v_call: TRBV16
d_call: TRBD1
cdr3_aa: ASSQMDRGNIQY

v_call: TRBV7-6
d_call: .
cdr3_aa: ASSLREETQY

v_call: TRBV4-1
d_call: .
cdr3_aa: ASSQEGGFTYGYT

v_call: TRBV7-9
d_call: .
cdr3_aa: ASSLGHLATTDTQY

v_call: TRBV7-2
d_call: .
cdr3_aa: ASSFLTAPNIQY